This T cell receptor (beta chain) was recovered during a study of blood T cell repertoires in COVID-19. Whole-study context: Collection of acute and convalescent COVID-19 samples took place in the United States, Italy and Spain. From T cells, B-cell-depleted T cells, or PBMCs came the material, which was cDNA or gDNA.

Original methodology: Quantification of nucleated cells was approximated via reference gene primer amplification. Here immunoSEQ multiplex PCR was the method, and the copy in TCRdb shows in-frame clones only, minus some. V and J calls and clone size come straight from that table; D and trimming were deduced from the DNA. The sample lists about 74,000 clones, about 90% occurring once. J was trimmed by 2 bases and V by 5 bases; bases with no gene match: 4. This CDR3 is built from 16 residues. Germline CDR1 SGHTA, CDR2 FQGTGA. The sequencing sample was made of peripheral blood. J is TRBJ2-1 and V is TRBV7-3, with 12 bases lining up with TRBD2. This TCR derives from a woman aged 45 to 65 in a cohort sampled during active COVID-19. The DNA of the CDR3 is TGTGCCAGCAGCGGGGGACTAGCGGGTACCTACAATGAGCAGTTCTTC. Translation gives CASSGGLAGTYNEQFF.